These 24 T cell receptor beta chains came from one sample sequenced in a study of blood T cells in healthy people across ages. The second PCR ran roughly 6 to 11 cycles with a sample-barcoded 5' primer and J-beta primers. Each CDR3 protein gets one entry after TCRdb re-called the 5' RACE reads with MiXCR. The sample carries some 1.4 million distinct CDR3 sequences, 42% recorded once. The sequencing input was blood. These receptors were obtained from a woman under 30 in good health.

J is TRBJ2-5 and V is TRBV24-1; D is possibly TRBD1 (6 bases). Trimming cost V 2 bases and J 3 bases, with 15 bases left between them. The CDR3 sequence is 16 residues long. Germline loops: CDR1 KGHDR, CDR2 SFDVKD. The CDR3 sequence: CATSDSGRGREETQYF. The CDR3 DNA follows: TGTGCCACCAGTGATTCGGGCAGGGGCCGGGAAGAGACCCAGTACTTC.

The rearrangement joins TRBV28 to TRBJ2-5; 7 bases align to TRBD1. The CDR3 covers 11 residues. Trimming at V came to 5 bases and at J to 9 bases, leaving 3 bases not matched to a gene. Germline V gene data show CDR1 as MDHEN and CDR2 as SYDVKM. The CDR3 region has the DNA TGTGCCAGCAGTCCCGGACAGGCCCAGTACTTC. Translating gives CASSPGQAQYF.

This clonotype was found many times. For the CDR3, the DNA is TGCGCCAGCAGCCAAGATCAGCAGCCCAATGAGCAGTTCTTC. It specifies CASSQDQQPNEQFF. The J gene is TRBJ2-1, the V gene TRBV4-1; unclear D gene. Trimming pared 0 bases from V and 6 bases from J, leaving 9 bases between. There are 14 residues in the CDR3. Germline values: CDR1 MGHRA, CDR2 YSYEKL.

The chain's CDR3 is CASSYSLSGRGEKLFF. In nucleotides, the CDR3 is TGTGCCAGCAGTTACTCGCTTTCGGGGAGGGGGGAAAAACTGTTTTTT. The rearrangement uses TRBV6-6 and TRBJ1-4, with D possibly TRBD1 on 6 matching bases. The CDR3 has 16 residues. Trimming took off 0 bases at V and 8 bases at J, with 16 bases between the two ends. The germline V gene has CDR1 MNHNY and CDR2 SVGAGI (reference sequence).

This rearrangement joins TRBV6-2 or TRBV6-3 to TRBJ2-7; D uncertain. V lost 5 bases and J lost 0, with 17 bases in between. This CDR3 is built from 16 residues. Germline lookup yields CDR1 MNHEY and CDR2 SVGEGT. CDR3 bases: TGTGCCAGCAGTCCACAGCGCTTTTCCAGCTCCTACGAGCAGTACTTC. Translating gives CASSPQRFSSSYEQYF.

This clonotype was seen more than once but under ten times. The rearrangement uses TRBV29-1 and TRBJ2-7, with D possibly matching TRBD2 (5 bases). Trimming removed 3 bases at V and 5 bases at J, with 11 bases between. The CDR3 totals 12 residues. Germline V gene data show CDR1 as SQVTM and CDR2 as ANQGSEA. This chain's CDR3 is CSVDSAGDEQYF. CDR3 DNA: TGCAGCGTTGACTCCGCGGGCGACGAGCAGTACTTC.

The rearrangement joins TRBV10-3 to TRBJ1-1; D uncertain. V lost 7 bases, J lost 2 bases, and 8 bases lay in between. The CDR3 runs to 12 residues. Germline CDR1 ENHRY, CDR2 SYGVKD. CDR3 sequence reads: CAIKKGNTEAFF. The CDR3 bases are TGTGCCATCAAAAAGGGTAACACTGAAGCTTTCTTT.

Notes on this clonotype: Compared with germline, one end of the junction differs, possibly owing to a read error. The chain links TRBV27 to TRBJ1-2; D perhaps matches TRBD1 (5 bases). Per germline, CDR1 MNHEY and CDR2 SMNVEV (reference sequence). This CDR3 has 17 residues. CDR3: CASSLSPGTEGGYGCTF. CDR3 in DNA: TGTGCCAGCAGTTTATCTCCCGGGACCGAAGGTGGCTATGGCTGCACCTTC.

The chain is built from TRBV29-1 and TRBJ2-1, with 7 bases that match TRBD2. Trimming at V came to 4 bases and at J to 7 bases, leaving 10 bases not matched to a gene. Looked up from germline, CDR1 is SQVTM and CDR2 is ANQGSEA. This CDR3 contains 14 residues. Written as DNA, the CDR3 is TGCAGCGTTGGGGGGGAGGGGAGTAGAAATGAGCAGTTCTTC. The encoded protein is CSVGGEGSRNEQFF.

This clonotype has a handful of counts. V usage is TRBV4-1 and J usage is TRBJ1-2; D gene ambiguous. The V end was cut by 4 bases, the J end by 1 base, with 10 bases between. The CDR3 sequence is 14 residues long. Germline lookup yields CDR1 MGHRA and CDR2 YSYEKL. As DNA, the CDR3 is TGCGCCAGCAGCCCCTTAAAGGATAACTATGGCTACACCTTC. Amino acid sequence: CASSPLKDNYGYTF.

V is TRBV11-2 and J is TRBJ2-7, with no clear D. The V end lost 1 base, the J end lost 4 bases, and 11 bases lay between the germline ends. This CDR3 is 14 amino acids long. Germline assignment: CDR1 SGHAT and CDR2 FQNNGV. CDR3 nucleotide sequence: TGTGCCAGCAGCTTAGGGGCACAACGGTACGAGCAGTACTTC. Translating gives CASSLGAQRYEQYF.

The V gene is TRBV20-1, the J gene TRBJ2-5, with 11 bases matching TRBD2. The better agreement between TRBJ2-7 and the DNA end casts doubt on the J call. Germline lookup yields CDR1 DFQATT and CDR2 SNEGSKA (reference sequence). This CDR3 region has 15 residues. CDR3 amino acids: CSARDLSGRDYEQYF. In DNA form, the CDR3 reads TGCAGTGCTAGAGATCTTAGCGGGAGGGACTACGAGCAGTACTTC.

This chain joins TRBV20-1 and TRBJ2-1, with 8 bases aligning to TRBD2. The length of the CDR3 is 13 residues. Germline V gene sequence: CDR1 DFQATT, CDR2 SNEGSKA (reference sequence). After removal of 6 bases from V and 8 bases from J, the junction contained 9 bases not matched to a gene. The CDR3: CSAWTSLDHEQFF. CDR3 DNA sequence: TGCAGTGCCTGGACTAGCCTCGATCATGAGCAGTTCTTC.

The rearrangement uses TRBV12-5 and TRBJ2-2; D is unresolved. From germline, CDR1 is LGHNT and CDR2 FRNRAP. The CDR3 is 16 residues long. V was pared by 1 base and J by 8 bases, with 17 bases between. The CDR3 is CASGLDYQKDWGELFF. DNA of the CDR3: TGTGCTAGTGGTTTGGACTACCAAAAAGATTGGGGGGAGCTGTTTTTT.

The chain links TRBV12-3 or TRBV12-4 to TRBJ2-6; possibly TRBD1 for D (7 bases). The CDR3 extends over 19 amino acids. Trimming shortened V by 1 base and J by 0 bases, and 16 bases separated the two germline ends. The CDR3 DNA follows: TGTGCCAGCAGTTTAGGCGGGACAGTGTTAAGCTCTGGGGCCAACGTCCTGACTTTC. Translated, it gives CASSLGGTVLSSGANVLTF.

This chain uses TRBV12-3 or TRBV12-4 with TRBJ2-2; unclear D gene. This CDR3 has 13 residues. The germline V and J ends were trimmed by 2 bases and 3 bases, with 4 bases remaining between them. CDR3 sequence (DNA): TGTGCCAGCAGTTTATGGGACACCGGGGAGCTGTTTTTT. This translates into CASSLWDTGELFF.

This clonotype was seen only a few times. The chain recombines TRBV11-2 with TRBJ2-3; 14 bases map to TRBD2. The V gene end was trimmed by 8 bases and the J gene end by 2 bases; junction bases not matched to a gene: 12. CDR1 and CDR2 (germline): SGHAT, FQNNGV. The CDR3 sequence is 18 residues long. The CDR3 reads CASETGTSGSLVTDTQYF. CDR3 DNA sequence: TGTGCCAGCGAAACCGGGACTAGCGGGAGTCTGGTCACAGATACGCAGTATTTT.

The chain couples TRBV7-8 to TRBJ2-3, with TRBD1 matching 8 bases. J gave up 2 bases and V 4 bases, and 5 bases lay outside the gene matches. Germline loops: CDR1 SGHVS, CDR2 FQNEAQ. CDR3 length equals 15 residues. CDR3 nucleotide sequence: TGTGCCAGCAGCTGGACAGGGCTCGACACAGATACGCAGTATTTT. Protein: CASSWTGLDTDTQYF.

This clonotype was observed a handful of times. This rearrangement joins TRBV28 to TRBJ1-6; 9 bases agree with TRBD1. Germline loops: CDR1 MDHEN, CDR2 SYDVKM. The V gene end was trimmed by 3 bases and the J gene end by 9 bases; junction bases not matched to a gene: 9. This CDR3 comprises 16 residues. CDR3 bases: TGTGCCAGCAGTTTGGTCTCGACAGGGGGAGGTTCACCCCTCCACTTT. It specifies CASSLVSTGGGSPLHF.

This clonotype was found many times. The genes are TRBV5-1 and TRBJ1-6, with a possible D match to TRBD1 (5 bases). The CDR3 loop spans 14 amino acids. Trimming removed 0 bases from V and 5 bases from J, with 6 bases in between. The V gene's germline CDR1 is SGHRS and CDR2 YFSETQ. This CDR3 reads CASSLGQNNSPLHF. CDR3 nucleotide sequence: TGCGCCAGCAGCTTGGGACAGAATAATTCACCCCTCCACTTT.

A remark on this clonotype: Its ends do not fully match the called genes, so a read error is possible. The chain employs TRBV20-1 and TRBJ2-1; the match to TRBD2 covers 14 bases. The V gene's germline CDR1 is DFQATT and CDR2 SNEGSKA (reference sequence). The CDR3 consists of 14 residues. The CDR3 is CGAPTSGGANEQFF. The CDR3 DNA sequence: TGCGGTGCCCCGACTAGCGGGGGGGCCAATGAGCAGTTCTTC.

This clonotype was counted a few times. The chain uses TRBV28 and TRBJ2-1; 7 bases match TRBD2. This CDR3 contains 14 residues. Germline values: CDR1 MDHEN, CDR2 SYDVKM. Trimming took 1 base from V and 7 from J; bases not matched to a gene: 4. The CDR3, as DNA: TGTGCCAGCAGTTTATCCGAGGGAGGGAATGAGCAGTTCTTC. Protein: CASSLSEGGNEQFF.

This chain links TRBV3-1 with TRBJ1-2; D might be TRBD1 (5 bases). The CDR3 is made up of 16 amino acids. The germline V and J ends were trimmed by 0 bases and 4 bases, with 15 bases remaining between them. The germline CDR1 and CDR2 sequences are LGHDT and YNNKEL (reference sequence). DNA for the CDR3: TGTGCCAGCAGCCAAGATCGTACGGGGCCGGGCTATGGCTACACCTTC. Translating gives CASSQDRTGPGYGYTF.

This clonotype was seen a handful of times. In DNA, the CDR3 is TGTGCCAGCAGTTACCGGGATGGGTACAATGAGCAGTACTTC. This gives the protein CASSYRDGYNEQYF. The chain recombines TRBV6-5 with TRBJ2-1, with D maybe TRBD2 (5 bases). TRBJ2-7 matches the DNA end more closely, so the J call is doubtful. The germline V gene encodes CDR1 MNHEY and CDR2 SVGAGI. The CDR3 runs to 14 residues.